Listed below are T cell receptor beta chains from one sample, sequenced in a study of blood T cell repertoires in COVID-19. The method was immunoSEQ multiplex PCR; TCRdb's version includes in-frame clones alone and lacks a portion of them. Altogether about 670,000 clones are present, more than 80% being singletons, with the ten largest covering roughly 0.26%. Sequencing was carried out using peripheral blood. The receptors derive from a woman under 30 with acute or convalescent COVID-19. Both conserved end residues are part of each CDR3. D genes are given only for firm matches. Clone size, where shown, is once, few, many, or a class for clones that have expanded.

j_call: TRBJ1-3; v_call: TRBV28; clone_size: -; d_call: -; cdr3_aa: CASSLQQGAGNTIYF; cdr3_nt: TGTGCCAGCAGTTTACAACAGGGCGCCGGAAACACCATATATTTT
j_call: TRBJ2-3; v_call: TRBV5-8; clone_size: -; d_call: TRBD2; cdr3_aa: CASSFLLAVTDTQYF; cdr3_nt: TGTGCCAGCAGCTTTTTACTAGCGGTCACAGATACGCAGTATTTT
j_call: TRBJ1-1; v_call: TRBV29-1; clone_size: few; d_call: -; cdr3_aa: CSVADSEAFF; cdr3_nt: TGCAGCGTTGCGGACAGTGAAGCTTTCTTT
j_call: TRBJ2-2; v_call: TRBV5-4; clone_size: few; d_call: TRBD1; cdr3_aa: CASSLAGQGDTGELFF; cdr3_nt: TGTGCCAGCAGCTTGGCCGGACAGGGGGACACCGGGGAGCTGTTTTTT
j_call: TRBJ1-2; v_call: TRBV7-2; clone_size: -; d_call: -; cdr3_aa: CASSLEYQGSGGYTF; cdr3_nt: TGTGCCAGCAGCTTAGAGTATCAGGGAAGTGGTGGCTACACCTTC
j_call: TRBJ1-2; v_call: TRBV20-1; clone_size: few; d_call: -; cdr3_aa: CSASPDKGYTF; cdr3_nt: TGCAGTGCTAGTCCGGACAAGGGCTACACCTTC
j_call: TRBJ2-1; v_call: TRBV7-2; clone_size: -; d_call: TRBD2; cdr3_aa: CASSLARLAGLYNEQFF; cdr3_nt: TGTGCCAGCAGCTTGGCTAGACTAGCGGGGTTATACAATGAGCAGTTCTTC
j_call: TRBJ2-1; v_call: TRBV24-1; clone_size: -; d_call: TRBD2; cdr3_aa: CATSDWKTSGGADEQFF; cdr3_nt: TGTGCCACCAGTGATTGGAAAACTAGCGGGGGGGCTGATGAGCAGTTCTTC
j_call: TRBJ2-5; v_call: TRBV9; clone_size: -; d_call: TRBD2; cdr3_aa: CASSAAGGRETQYF; cdr3_nt: TGTGCCAGCAGCGCCGCGGGGGGGCGGGAGACCCAGTACTTC
j_call: TRBJ1-4; v_call: TRBV5-5; clone_size: once; d_call: -; cdr3_aa: CASSLMTSLNEKLFF; cdr3_nt: TGTGCCAGCAGCTTAATGACATCACTTAATGAAAAACTGTTTTTT
j_call: TRBJ1-2; v_call: TRBV30; clone_size: few; d_call: -; cdr3_aa: CAWNKPRTSNYGYTF; cdr3_nt: TGTGCCTGGAATAAACCGCGAACCTCTAACTATGGCTACACCTTC